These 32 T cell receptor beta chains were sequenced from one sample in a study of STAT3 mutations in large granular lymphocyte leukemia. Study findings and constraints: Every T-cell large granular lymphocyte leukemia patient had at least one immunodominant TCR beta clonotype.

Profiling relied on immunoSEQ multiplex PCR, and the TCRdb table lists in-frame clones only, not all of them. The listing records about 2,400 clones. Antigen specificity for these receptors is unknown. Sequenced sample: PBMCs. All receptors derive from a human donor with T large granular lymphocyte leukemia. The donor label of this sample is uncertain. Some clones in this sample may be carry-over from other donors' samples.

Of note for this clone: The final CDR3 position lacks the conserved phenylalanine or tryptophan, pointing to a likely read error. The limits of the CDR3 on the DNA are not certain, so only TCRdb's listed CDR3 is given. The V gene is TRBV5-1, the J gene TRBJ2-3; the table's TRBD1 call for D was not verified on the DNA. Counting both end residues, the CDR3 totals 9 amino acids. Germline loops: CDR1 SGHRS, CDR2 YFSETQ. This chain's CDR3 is CASSWDRDT.

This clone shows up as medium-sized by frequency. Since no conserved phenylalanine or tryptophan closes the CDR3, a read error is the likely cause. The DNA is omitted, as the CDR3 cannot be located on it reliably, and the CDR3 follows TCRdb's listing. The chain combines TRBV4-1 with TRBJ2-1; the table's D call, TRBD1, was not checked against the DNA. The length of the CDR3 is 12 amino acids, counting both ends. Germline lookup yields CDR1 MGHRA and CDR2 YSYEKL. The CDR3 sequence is CASSVGGTAYNE.

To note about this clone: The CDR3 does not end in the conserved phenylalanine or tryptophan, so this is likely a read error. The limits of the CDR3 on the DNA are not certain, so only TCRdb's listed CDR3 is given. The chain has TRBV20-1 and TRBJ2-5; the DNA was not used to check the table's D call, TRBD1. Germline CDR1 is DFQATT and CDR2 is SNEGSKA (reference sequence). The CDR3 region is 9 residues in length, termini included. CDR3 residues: CSARRQDQT.

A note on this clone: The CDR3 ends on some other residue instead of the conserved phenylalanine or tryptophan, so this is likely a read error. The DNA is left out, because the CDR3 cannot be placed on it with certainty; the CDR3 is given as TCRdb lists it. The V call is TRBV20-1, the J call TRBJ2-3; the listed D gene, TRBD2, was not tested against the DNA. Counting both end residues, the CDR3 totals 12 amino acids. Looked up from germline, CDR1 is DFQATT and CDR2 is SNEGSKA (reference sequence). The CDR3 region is CSAITSGVSTDT.

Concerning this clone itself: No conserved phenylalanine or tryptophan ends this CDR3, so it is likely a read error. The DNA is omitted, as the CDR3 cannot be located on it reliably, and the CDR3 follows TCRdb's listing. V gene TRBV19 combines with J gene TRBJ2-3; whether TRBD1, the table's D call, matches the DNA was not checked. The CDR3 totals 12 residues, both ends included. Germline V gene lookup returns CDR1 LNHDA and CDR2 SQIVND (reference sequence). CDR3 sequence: CAICSGTGSPDT.

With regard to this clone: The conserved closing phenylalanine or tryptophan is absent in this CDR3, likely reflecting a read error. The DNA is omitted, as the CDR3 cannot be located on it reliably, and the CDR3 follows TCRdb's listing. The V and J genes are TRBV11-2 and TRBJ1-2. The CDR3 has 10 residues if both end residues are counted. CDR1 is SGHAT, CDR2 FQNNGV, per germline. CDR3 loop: CASSPSAGSG.

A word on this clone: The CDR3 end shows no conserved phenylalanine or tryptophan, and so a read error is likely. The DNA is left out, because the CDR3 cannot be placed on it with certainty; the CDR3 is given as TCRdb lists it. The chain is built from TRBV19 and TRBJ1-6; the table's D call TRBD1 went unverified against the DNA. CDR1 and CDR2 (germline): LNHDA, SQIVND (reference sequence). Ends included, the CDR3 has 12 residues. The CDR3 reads CASSLPGQGNSP.

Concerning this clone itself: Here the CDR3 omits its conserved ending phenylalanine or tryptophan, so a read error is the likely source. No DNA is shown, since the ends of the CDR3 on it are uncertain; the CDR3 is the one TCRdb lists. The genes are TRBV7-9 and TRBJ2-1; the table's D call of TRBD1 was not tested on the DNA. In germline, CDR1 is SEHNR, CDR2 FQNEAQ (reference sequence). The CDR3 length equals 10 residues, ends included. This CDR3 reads CASSLYPWDE.

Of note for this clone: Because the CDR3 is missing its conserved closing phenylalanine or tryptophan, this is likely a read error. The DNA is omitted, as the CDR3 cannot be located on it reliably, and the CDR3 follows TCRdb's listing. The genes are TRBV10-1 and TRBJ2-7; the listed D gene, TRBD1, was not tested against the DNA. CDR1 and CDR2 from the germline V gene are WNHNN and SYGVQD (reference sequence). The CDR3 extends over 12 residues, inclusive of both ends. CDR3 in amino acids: CASSPGGTGRYE.

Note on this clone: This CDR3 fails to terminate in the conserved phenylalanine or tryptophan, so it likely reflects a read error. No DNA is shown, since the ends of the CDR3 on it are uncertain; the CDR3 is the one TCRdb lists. The CDR3 region is CASSLPGSYE. The genes are TRBV11-3 and TRBJ2-7; the DNA was not used to check the table's D call, TRBD1. The CDR3 extends over 10 residues, inclusive of both ends. Looked up from germline, CDR1 is SGHNT and CDR2 is YENEEA.

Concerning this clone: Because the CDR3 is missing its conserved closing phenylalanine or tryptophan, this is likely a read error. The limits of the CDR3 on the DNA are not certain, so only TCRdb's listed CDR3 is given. The CDR3 loop reads CASSFSGGSTDT. V and J are TRBV5-6 and TRBJ2-3; the D call in the table, TRBD2, was not verified against the DNA. Germline V CDR1 and CDR2: SGHDT, YYEEEE. The CDR3 extends over 12 residues, inclusive of both ends.

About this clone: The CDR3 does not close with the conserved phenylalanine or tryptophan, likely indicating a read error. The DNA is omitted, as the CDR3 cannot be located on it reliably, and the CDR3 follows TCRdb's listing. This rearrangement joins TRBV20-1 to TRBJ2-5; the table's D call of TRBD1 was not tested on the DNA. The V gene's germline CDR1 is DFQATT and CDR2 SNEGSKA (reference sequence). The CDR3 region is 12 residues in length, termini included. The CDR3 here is CSARGSPAWQET.

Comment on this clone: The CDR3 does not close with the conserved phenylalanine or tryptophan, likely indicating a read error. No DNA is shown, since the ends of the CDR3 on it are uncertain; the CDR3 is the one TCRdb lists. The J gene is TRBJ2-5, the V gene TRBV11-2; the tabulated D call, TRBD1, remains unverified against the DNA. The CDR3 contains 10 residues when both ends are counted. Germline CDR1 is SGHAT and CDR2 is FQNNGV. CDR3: CASSLPAGQT.

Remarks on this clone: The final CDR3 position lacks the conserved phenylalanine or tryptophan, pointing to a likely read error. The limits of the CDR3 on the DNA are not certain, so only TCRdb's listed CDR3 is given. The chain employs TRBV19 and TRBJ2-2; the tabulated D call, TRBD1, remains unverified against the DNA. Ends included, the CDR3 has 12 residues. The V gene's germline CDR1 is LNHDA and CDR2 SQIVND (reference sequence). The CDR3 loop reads CASSIDSASAGE.

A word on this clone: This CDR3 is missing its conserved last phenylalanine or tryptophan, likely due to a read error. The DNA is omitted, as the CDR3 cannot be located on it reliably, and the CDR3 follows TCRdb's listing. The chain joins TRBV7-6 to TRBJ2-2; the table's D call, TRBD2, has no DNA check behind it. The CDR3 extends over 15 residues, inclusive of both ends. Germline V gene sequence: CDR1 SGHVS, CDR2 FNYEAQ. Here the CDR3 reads CASSLRVPIARNTGE.

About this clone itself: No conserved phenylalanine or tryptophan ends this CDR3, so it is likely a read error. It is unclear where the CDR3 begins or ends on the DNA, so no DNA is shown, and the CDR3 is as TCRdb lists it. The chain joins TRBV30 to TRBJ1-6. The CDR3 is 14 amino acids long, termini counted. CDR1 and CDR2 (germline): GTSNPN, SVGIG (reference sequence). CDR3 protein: CAWSNLFWDSGDSP.

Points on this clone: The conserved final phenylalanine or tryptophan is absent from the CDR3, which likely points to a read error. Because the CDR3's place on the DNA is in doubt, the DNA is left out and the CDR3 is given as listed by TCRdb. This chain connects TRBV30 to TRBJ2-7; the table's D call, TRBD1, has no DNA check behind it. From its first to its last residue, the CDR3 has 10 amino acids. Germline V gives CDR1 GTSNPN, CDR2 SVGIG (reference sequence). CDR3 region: CAWSVLGLGE.

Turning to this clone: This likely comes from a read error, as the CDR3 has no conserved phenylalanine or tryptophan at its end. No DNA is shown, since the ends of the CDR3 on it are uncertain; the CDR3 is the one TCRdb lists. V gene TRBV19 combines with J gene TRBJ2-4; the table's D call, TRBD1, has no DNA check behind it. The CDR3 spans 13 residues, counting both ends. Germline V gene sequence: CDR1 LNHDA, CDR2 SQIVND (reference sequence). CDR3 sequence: CASSIEDLSKRNI.

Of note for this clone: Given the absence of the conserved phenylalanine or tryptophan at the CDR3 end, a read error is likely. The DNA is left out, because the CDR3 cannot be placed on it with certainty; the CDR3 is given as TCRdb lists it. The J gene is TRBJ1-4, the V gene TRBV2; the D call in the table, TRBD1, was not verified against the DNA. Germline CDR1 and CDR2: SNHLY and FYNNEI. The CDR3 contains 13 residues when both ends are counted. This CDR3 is CASSAGTGRGGEK.

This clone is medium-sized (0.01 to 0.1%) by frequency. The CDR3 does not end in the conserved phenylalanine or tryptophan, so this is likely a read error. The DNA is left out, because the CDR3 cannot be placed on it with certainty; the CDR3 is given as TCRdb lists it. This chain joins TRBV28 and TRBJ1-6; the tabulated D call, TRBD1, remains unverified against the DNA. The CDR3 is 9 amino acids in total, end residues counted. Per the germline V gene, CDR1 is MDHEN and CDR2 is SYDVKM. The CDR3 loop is CASSPPRGG.

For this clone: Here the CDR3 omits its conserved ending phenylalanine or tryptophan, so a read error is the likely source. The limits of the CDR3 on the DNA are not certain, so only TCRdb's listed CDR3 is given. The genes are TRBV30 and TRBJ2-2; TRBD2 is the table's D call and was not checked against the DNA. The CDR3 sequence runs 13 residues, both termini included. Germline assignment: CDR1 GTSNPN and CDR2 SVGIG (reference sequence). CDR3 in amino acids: CAWSVGTSGRPGE.

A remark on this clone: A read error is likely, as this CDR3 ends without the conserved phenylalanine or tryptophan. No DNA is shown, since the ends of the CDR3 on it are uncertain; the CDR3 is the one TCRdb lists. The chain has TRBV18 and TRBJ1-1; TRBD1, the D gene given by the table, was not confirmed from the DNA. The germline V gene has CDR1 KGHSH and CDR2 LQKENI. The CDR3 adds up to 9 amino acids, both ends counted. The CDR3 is CASSPPGEY.

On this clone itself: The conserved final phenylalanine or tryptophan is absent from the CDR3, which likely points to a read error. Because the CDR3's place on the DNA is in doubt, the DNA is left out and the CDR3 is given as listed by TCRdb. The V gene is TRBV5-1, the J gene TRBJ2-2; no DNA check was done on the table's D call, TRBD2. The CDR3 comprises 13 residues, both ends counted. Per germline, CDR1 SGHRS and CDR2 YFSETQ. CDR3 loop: CASSGAAGGPTGE.

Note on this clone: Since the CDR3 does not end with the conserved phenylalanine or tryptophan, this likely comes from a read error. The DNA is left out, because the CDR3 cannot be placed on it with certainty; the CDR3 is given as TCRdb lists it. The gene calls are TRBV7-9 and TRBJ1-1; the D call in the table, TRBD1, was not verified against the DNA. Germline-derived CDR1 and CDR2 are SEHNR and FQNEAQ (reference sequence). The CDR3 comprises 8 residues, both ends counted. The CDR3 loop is CASKENTE.

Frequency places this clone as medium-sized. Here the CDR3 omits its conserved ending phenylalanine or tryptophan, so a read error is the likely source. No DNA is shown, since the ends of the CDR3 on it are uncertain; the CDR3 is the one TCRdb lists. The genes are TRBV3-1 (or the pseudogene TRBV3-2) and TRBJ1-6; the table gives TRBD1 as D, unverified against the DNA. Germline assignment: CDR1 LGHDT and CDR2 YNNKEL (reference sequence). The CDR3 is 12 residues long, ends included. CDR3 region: CASSPPGQGSSP.

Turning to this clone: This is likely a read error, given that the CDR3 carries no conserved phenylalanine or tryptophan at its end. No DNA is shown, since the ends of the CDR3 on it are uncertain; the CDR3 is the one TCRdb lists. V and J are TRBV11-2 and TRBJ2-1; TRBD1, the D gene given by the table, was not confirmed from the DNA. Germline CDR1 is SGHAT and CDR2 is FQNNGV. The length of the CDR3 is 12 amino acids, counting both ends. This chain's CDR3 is CASSLEGGPYNE.

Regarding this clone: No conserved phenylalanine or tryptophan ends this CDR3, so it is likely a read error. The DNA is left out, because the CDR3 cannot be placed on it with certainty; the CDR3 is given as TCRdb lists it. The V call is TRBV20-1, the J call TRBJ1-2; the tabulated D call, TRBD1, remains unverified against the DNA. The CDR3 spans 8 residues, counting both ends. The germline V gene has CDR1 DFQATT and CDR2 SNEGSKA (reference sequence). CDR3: CSARESYG.

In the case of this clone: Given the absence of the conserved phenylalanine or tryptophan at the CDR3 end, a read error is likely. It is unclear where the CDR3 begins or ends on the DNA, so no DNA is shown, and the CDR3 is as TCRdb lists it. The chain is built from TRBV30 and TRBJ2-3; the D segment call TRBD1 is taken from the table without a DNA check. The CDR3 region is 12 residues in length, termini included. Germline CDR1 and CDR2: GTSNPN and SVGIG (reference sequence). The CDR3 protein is CAWSVLDRREDT.

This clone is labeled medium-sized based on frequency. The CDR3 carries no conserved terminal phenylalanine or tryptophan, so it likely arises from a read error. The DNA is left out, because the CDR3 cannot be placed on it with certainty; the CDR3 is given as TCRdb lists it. CDR3 sequence: CASSVESGPGDT. The rearrangement joins TRBV9 to TRBJ2-3; the D call TRBD1 from the table was never checked on the DNA. Germline-derived CDR1 and CDR2 are SGDLS and YYNGEE. The CDR3 comprises 12 residues, both ends counted.

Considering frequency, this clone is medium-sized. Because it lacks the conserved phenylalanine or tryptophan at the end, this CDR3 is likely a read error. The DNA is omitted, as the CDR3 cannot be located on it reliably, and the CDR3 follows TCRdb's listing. This CDR3 reads CASSAGQTE. V is TRBV9 and J is TRBJ1-1; TRBD1, as called in the table, went unchecked against the DNA. The CDR3 is 9 residues long, counting both termini. Germline values: CDR1 SGDLS, CDR2 YYNGEE.

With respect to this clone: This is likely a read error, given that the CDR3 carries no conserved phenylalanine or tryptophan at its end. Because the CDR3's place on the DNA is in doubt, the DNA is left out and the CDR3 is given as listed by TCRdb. CDR3 region: CASSRQGGSGE. The rearrangement uses TRBV18 and TRBJ2-2; TRBD1, as called in the table, went unchecked against the DNA. Germline CDR1 reads KGHSH; CDR2 reads LQKENI. The CDR3 numbers 11 amino acids, ends counted.

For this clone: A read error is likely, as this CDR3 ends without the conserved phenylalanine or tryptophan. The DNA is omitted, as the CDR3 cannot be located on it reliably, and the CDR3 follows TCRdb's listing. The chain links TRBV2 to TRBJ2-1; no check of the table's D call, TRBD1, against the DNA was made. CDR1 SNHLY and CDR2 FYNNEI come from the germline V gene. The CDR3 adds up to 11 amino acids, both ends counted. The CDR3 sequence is CASMPAEGPNE.